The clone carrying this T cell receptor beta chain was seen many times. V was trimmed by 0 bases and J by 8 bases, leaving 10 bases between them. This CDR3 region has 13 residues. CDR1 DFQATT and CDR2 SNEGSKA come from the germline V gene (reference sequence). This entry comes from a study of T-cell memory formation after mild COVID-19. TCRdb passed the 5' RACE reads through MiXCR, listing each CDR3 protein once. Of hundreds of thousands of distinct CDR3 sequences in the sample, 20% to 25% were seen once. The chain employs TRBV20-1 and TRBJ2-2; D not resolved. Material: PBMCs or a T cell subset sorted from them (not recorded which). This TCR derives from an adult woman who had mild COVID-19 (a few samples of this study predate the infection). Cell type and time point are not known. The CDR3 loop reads CSARDRSRGELFF. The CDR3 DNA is TGCAGTGCTAGAGATCGTTCGAGAGGGGAGCTGTTTTTT.